This T cell receptor (beta chain) was identified in a study of blood T cells in healthy people across ages. Study-level points and caveats: Greater diversity and more naive CD4+ cells were seen in long-lived donors than in aged donors. Getting older went along with TCR beta diversity per million T cells dropping roughly linearly.

Notes on this clonotype: As yet, its antigen is unknown.

Extraction yielded at least 5 micrograms of total RNA per sample. A sample-barcoded 5' primer and a J-beta primer mix were used in a second PCR of roughly 7 to 11 cycles. TCRdb re-called the 5' RACE reads with MiXCR, one entry per CDR3 protein. The repertoire holds about 1.5 million distinct CDR3 sequences, with 35% to 45% as singletons. Germline CDR1 MNHEY, CDR2 SMNVEV (reference sequence). V gave up 3 bases and J gave up 3 bases, with 7 bases separating them. CDR3 length: 13 residues. The source material was blood. V and J are TRBV27 and TRBJ2-3; D is uncertain. This receptor was identified in a woman younger than 35 in good health. CDR3 amino acids: CASSLRQTDTQYF. CDR3 coding DNA: TGTGCCAGCAGTTTGCGCCAAACAGATACGCAGTATTTT.